The TCR beta chain under discussion was sequenced for a study of Graves' ophthalmopathy and Graves' hyperthyroidism. Study-wide results and caveats: Discriminating ophthalmopathy from stable hyperthyroidism, a 13-signature model attained a sensitivity of under 90% and a specificity of about 81%. Blood also held most thyroid clonotypes expanded above 0.001 frequency.

Exclusion applied to patients with other autoimmune diseases, uncontrolled infections, pregnancy or lactation. Over 9.5 ml of fresh blood yielded the PBMCs by density gradient. Trimming left V 3 bases short and J 6 bases short, with 18 bases between. The germline CDR1 and CDR2 sequences are DFQATT and SNEGSKA (reference sequence). The CDR3 runs to 15 residues. About this clonotype itself: Antigen unknown.

CDR3 regions of TCR beta were amplified from RNA transcripts. RT-PCR was first run with HTBI primers, then multiplex PCR in a second round. TCRdb re-analysed the multiplex PCR reads in MiXCR, keeping a single row per CDR3 protein. The data hold hundreds of thousands of distinct CDR3 sequences, with 40% to 50% observed a single time. J is TRBJ1-5 and V is TRBV20-1, with D possibly matching TRBD1 (6 bases). The specimen sequenced was peripheral blood. The clonotype originates from an adult man with Graves' ophthalmopathy. The CDR3 DNA reads TGCAGTGCTAGGAGTGGGGGCGCTTCAGGTCAGCCCCAGCATTTT. Translated, it gives CSARSGGASGQPQHF.